This note documents a single TCR beta chain sequence. The sample originates from a study of shared T cell receptors in the human thymus. The assay was immunoSEQ multiplex PCR, and TCRdb's table has in-frame clones only and misses some. The data hold approximately 760,000 clones, with roughly 85% observed a single time. These data were also filed under a second study, of human thymus T cells. Per that study: Healthy Finnish infants undergoing corrective surgery for congenital heart defects were used as donors. Resections that were taken during corrective heart surgery supplied the thymus tissue. Thymic and blood repertoires appeared to display a bias in their usage of V and J genes. Thymic repertoires overlap heavily among unrelated individuals, related research has reported.

This receptor was obtained from a girl less than two years old with a congenital heart defect. The source material was thymocytes.

The CDR3 loop is CASSHSWRRTLHF. The CDR3, as DNA: TGTGCCAGCAGCCACTCCTGGAGGCGGACCCTCCACTTT. The gene calls are TRBV14 and TRBJ1-6; no firm D call. V shed 3 bases and J shed 14 bases, with 14 bases lying between them. This CDR3 spans 13 amino acids. From germline, CDR1 is SGHDN and CDR2 FVKESK.